The sequence of this TCR beta chain was determined in a study of cytomegalovirus exposure and HLA in healthy donors. This clone has more than one count but fewer than ten. Its specificity is not known. Points from the study as a whole: Later on, an analysis tied around 17,000 TCR beta sequences to HLA alleles at 0.05 false discovery rate. It was reported that the classifier diagnosed cytomegalovirus status with high specificity and sensitivity in both the original and validation cohorts.

PCR was performed using 60 Vbeta and 13 Jbeta primers. The method was immunoSEQ multiplex PCR; TCRdb's version includes in-frame clones alone and lacks a portion of them. Among hundreds of thousands of clones listed, 70% to 85% were seen once. This clonotype was sampled from a woman aged 40-49 years in good health and CMV-seronegative. Sequencing was done on a sample of PBMCs.

As DNA, the CDR3 is TGTGCCTGGAGTGTACAGGAGACCCAGTACTTC. Translated, it gives CAWSVQETQYF. The chain employs TRBV30 and TRBJ2-5; D remains ambiguous. Trimming left V 0 bases short and J 5 bases short, with 4 bases between. Germline V lookup: CDR1 GTSNPN, CDR2 SVGIG (reference sequence). The CDR3 has 11 amino acids.